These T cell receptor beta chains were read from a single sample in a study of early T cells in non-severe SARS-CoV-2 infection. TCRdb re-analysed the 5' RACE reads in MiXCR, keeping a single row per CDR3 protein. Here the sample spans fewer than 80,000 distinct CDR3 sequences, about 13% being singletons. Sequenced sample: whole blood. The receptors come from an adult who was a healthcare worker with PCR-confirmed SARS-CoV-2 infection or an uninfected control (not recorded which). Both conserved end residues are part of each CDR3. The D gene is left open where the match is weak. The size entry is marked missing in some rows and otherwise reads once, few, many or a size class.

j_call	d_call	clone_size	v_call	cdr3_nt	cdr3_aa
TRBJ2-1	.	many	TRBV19	TGTGCCAGTAGCAACCCAAACTACAATGAGCAGTTCTTC	CASSNPNYNEQFF
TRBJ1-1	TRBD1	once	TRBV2	TGTGCCAGCAGGGGACAGTATGAAGCTTTCTTT	CASRGQYEAFF
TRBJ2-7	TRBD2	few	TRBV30	TGTGCCTGGAGTATAGGACTAGCGGGAACCTACGAGCAGTACTTC	CAWSIGLAGTYEQYF
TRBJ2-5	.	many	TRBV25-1	TGTGCCAGCAGTGTCGGGGCATTACAAGAGACCCGGTACTTC	CASSVGALQETRYF
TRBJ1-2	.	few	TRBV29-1	TGCAGCGTTGGGGGTGTACGGACGGGCTATGGCTACACCTTC	CSVGGVRTGYGYTF
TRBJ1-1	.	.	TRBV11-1	TGTGCCAGCAGCTTAGGAATGGGGACTGAAGCTTTCTTT	CASSLGMGTEAFF
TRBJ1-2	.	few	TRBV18	TGTGCCAGCTCACCGTTGCAGGGCTACACCTTC	CASSPLQGYTF
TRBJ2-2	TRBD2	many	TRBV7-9	TGTGCCAGCAATGAACTAGCGGGAGTAACCGGGGAGCTGTTTTTT	CASNELAGVTGELFF
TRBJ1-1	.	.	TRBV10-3	TGTGCCATCAGCTCGAGGAACAGATCGAACACTGAAGCTTTCTTT	CAISSRNRSNTEAFF
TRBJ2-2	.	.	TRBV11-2	TGTGCCAGCAGCCAAGACAGGAACACCGGGGAGCTGTTTTTT	CASSQDRNTGELFF
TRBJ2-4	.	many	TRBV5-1	TGCGCCAGCAGTTTTGCCCAGCCTGGAGCCAAAAACATTCAGTACTTC	CASSFAQPGAKNIQYF
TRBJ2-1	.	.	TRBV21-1	TGTGCCAGCGCCCGGGACCCCCGCGGCAATGAGCAGTTCTTC	CASARDPRGNEQFF
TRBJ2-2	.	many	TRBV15	TGTGCCACCAGCTTATTGGTGGGGGGCGCGAACACCGGGGAGCTGTTTTTT	CATSLLVGGANTGELFF
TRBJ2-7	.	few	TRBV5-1	TGCGCCAGCAGCCGGGACATCTCCTACGAGCAGTACTTC	CASSRDISYEQYF
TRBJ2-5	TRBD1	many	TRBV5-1	TGCGCCAGCAGCTTAGGCACAGGGGGCGGATTAGCGGTGTACCAAGAGACCCAGTACTTC	CASSLGTGGGLAVYQETQYF
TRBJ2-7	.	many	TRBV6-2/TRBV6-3	TGTGCCAGCAGTTACAACTCCTACGAGCAGTACTTC	CASSYNSYEQYF
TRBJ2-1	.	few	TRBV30	TGTGCCTGGAGGGACATCAACTCCTACAATGAGCAGTTCTTC	CAWRDINSYNEQFF
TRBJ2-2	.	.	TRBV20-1	TGCAGTGCTAGAGATCTGGAAACCACCGGGGAGCTGTTTTTT	CSARDLETTGELFF
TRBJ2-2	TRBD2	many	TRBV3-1	TGTGCCAGCAGCCATAGCGGGAGGGCCGGGGAGCTATTTTTT	CASSHSGRAGELFF
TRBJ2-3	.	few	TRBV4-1	TGCGCCAGCAGCCATCCCAGGGCGTATGCGCAGTATTTT	CASSHPRAYAQYF
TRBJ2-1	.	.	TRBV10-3	TGTGCCATCAGCCACGACAGATACAATGAGCAGTTCTTC	CAISHDRYNEQFF
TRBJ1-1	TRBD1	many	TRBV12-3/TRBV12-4	TGTGCCAGCACCCTGATGACAGGGGTGAACACTGAAGCTTTCTTT	CASTLMTGVNTEAFF
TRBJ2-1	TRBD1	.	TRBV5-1	TGCGCCAGCCATTTTCAACCGGGACAGGGATACAATGAGCAGTTCTTC	CASHFQPGQGYNEQFF
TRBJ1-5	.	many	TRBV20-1	TGCAGTGCTAGAGGCAGTAGCAATCAGCCCCAGCATTTT	CSARGSSNQPQHF
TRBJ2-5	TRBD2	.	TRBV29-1	TGCAGCGTTGATGCGGGAGTATCAGAGACCCAGTACTTC	CSVDAGVSETQYF
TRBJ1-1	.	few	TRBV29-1	TGCAGCGTCTCAAACAGGGAGGGCACTGAAGCTTTCTTT	CSVSNREGTEAFF
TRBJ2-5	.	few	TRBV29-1	TGCAGCGCCGGCTGGGGCAGACCATGTAACCAAGAGACCCAGTACTTC	CSAGWGRPCNQETQYF
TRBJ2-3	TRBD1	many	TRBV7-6	TGTGCCAGCAGCTCCCGGACAGGGGGCACAGATACGCAGTATTTT	CASSSRTGGTDTQYF
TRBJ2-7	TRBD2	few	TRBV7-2	TGTGCCAGCAGCTTCCCGGGACTAGCGTGGGAGCAGTACTTC	CASSFPGLAWEQYF
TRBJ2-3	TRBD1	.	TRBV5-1	TGCGCCAGCAGCATACAGGGGGCTTCAGATACGCAGTATTTT	CASSIQGASDTQYF
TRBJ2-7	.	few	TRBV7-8	TGTGCCAGCAGCTTAGCAGGTTACTCCTACGAGCAGTACTTC	CASSLAGYSYEQYF
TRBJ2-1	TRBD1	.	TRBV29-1	TGCAGCGGGAGACAGGGGCTTTACCCCTTCAATGAGCAGTTCTTC	CSGRQGLYPFNEQFF
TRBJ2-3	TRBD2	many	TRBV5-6	TGTGCCAGCAGCTTGGTGGCGGGGGATTCTTATACGCAGTATTTT	CASSLVAGDSYTQYF
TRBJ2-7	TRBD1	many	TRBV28	TGTGCCAGCAGCTACAGGGGAGATTCCTACGAGCAGTACTTC	CASSYRGDSYEQYF
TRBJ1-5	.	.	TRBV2	TGTGCCAGCAGTCGGGCGGGTCAGCCCCAGCATTTT	CASSRAGQPQHF
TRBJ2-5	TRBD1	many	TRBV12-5	TGTGCTAGTGGTGCGGGACAGGGGAGAGAGACCCAGTACTTC	CASGAGQGRETQYF
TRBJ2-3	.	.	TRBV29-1	TGCAGCGCCCAGACCCTCACAGATACGCAGTATTTT	CSAQTLTDTQYF
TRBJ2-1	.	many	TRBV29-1	TGCAGCGTTTCCTACAATGAGCAGTTCTTC	CSVSYNEQFF
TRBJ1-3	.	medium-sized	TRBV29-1	TGCAGCGTCATTTGGAGGAACTCTGGAAACACCATATATTTT	CSVIWRNSGNTIYF
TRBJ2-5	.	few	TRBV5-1	TGCGCCAGCAGCAGCGGACTTTCAGAGACCCAGTACTTC	CASSSGLSETQYF
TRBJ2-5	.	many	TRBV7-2	TGTGCCAGCAGCTCGACCCGTAGGGAGACCCAGTACTTC	CASSSTRRETQYF
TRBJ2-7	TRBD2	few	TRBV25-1	TGTGCCAGCAGTGAATCCCTCGAGCCCCCGGGACTAGCGGACATATATTGTTTCTACGAGCAGTACTTC	CASSESLEPPGLADIYCFYEQYF
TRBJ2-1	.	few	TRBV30	TGTGCCTGGAGTGTACCGCGGGACCCCTCCAATGAGCAGTTCTTC	CAWSVPRDPSNEQFF
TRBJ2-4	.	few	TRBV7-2	TGTGCCAGCAGCTCTCAGCGGGTACTAGCCAAAAACATTCAGTACTTC	CASSSQRVLAKNIQYF
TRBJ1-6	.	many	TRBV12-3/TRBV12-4	TGTGCCAGCAGTTTTTGGAGCTCCTATAATTCACCCCTCCACTTT	CASSFWSSYNSPLHF
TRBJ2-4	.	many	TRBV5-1	TGCGCCAGCAGCTTTCAGGGTAGGAACATTCAGTACTTC	CASSFQGRNIQYF
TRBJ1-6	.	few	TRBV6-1	TGTGCCAGCAGATGGGAACTGAGGGATTCACCCCTCCACTTT	CASRWELRDSPLHF
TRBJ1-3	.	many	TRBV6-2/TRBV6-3	TGTGCCAGCAGCCTCTCTGGAAACACCATATATTTT	CASSLSGNTIYF
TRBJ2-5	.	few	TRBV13	TGTGCCAGCAGCCCCACCAGGGCGCGTCAGGGGACCCAGTACTTC	CASSPTRARQGTQYF
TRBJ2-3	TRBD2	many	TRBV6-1	TGTGCCAGCAAACTAGCGGGAGTAAATACGCAGTATTTT	CASKLAGVNTQYF
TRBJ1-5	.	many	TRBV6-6	TGTGCCAGCAGTTACTCGAGAGGGATGAGCAATCAGCCCCAGCATTTT	CASSYSRGMSNQPQHF
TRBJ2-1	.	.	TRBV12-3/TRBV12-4	TGTGCCAGCAGTATCCAAGACAGCCACTACCATAATTCCTACAATGAGCAGTTCTTC	CASSIQDSHYHNSYNEQFF
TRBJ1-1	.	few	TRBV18	TGTGCCAGCTCACCAAGGGCGAACAGGGCGCTGCCGGGGGGCACTGAAGCTTTCTTT	CASSPRANRALPGGTEAFF
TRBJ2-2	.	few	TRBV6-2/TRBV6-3	TGTGCCAGCAATCCCGCGTCCGGGCCCGGGGAGCTGTTTTTT	CASNPASGPGELFF